This entry concerns a single T cell receptor delta chain. Its ends do not fully match the called genes, so a read error is possible. The same CDR3 also results from other DNA sequences found in this sample. The germline gives CDR1 TSWWSYY, CDR2 QGS. The CDR3 has 11 amino acids. TCRdb re-processed the RT-PCR reads via CATT. Among some 2,500 delta-chain clones listed, approximately 24% were seen once. The data derive from a study of gamma-delta T cells after stem cell transplantation. The sample consisted of gamma-delta T cells. V usage is TRDV1 and J usage is TRDJ1; tentative D call: TRDD3 (5 bases). The TCR was taken from a human donor. It is not recorded whose cells these are; they may come from a transplant donor. In nucleotides, the CDR3 is TGTGCTCTCGGGGAAAGGCTTAAACTCATCTTT. Translating it yields CALGERLKLIF.